This T cell receptor beta chain was captured in a study of shared clonotypes between healthy human individuals. Produced via immunoSEQ multiplex PCR; TCRdb's table is partial and in-frame only. Counted here are under 850,000 clones, approximately 72% occurring once; the ten biggest clones make up about 1.8%. With regard to this clone: Its antigen remains unknown.

Study conclusions and caveats: The sampled material consisted only of blood, and tissue repertoires are likely to differ.

This TCR was sampled from a woman in her 30s in good health. What was sequenced was memory CD4+ T cells sorted from blood. Subset described: CD45RA-negative fraction.

The chain's CDR3 is CASSRQGAYEQYF. DNA of the CDR3: TGTGCCAGCAGCCGACAGGGGGCGTACGAGCAGTACTTC. The chain carries TRBV25-1 and TRBJ2-7, with 10 bases aligning to TRBD1. The length of the CDR3 is 13 residues. The V gene end was trimmed by 6 bases and the J gene end by 4 bases; junction bases not matched to a gene: 3. Germline V lookup: CDR1 MGHDK, CDR2 SYGVNS.